A single sample gave rise to the 2 T cell receptor beta chains below, sequenced in a study of OX40 agonist ivuxolimab in advanced cancers. TCRdb's copy holds only in-frame clones and misses some; the assay was immunoSEQ multiplex PCR. The sample has approximately 92,000 clones, approximately 80% seen once. Sequenced material: CD4+ or CD8+ T cells sorted from blood, taken in a trial of the OX40 agonist ivuxolimab. These receptors all stem from an adult with an advanced solid tumor such as melanoma, head and neck, liver or kidney cancer.

The sample holds one count of this clone. V and J are TRBV15 and TRBJ1-2; possibly TRBD1 for D (5 bases). Germline V gene lookup returns CDR1 LNHNV and CDR2 YYDKDF (reference sequence). The CDR3 sequence is 14 residues long. The V and J ends lost 0 bases and 2 bases respectively, with 7 bases between them. The CDR3 bases are TGTGCCACCAGCAGAGACAGGGAGAACTATGGCTACACCTTC. It encodes CATSRDRENYGYTF.

V and J are TRBV2 and TRBJ1-1; no reliable D call. This CDR3 has 13 residues. The germline V gene has CDR1 SNHLY and CDR2 FYNNEI. Trimming took off 7 bases at V and 0 bases at J, with 9 bases between the two ends. CDR3 bases: TGTGCCAGCACCGGCGATCTGAACACTGAAGCTTTCTTT. Protein sequence: CASTGDLNTEAFF.